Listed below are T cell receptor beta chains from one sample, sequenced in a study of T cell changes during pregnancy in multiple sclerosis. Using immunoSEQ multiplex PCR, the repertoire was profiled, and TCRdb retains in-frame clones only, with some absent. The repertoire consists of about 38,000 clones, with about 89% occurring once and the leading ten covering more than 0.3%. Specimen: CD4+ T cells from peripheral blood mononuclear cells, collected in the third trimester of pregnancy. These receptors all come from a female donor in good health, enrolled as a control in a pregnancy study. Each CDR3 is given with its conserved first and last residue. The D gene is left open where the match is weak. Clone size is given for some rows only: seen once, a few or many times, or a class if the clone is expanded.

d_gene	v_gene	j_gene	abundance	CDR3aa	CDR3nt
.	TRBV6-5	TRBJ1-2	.	CASSYRVARAPDGYTF	TGTGCCAGCAGTTACAGGGTCGCCAGGGCACCGGATGGCTACACCTTC
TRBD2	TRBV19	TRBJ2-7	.	CASSIRTSGRDRSYEQYF	TGTGCCAGTAGTATAAGAACTAGCGGGAGGGATCGGTCCTACGAGCAGTACTTC
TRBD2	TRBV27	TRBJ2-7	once	CASSYAGGLAGGYEQYF	TGTGCCAGCAGTTACGCAGGAGGACTAGCGGGAGGGTACGAGCAGTACTTC
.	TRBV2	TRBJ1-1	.	CASSEWAGGPEAFF	TGTGCCAGCAGTGAATGGGCCGGAGGGCCTGAAGCTTTCTTT
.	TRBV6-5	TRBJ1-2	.	CASSYSNVGSSYGYTF	TGTGCCAGCAGTTACTCGAACGTGGGGAGTAGTTATGGCTACACCTTC
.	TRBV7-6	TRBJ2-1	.	CASCVQGFCEQFF	TGTGCCAGCTGTGTCCAGGGTTTTTGTGAGCAGTTCTTC
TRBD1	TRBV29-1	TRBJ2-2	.	CSVGDRGTGELFF	TGCAGCGTAGGGGACAGGGGCACCGGGGAGCTGTTTTTT
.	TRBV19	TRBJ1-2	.	CASSIANRYYGYTF	TGTGCCAGTAGTATAGCGAACAGGTACTATGGCTACACCTTC
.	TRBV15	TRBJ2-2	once	CATSFLGDGELFF	TGTGCCACCAGTTTCTTGGGAGACGGGGAGCTGTTTTTT
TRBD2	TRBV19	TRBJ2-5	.	CASSFTSGVETQYF	TGTGCCAGTAGTTTTACTAGCGGGGTCGAGACCCAGTACTTC
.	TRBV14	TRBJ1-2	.	CASSQAGALHGYTF	TGTGCCAGCAGCCAAGCAGGGGCCCTCCATGGCTACACCTTC
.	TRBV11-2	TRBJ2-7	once	CASSFPSYEQYF	TGTGCCAGCAGCTTCCCTTCCTACGAGCAGTACTTC
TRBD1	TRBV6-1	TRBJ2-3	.	CASSPGQGTRNTQYF	TGTGCCAGCAGCCCGGGACAGGGTACGCGAAATACGCAGTATTTT
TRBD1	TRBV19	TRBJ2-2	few	CASSTGTAGELFF	TGTGCCAGTAGTACCGGGACAGCCGGGGAGCTGTTTTTT
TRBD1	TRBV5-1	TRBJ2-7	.	CASSSGTGGAGSSYEQYF	TGCGCCAGCAGCTCCGGGACAGGGGGCGCGGGGAGCTCCTACGAGCAGTACTTC
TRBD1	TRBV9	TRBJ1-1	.	CASSSPTGGDTEAFF	TGTGCCAGCAGCTCCCCGACAGGGGGTGACACTGAAGCTTTCTTT
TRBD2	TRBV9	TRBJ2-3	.	CASSVGTSILTDTQYF	TGTGCCAGCAGCGTAGGGACTAGCATTTTGACAGATACGCAGTATTTT
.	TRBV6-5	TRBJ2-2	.	CASTNTGELFF	TGTGCCAGCACCAATACCGGGGAGCTGTTTTTT
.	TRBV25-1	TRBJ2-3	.	CASSRSSTDTQYF	TGTGCCAGCAGTAGGAGTAGCACAGATACGCAGTATTTT
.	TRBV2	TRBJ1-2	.	CASRRTLLSYGYTF	TGTGCCAGCAGGAGAACGCTCTTATCCTATGGCTACACCTTC
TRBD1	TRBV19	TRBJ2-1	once	CASKRGQGQGYEQFF	TGTGCCAGTAAGAGGGGGCAGGGACAGGGTTATGAGCAGTTCTTC
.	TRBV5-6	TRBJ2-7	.	CASSLVVGEQYF	TGTGCCAGCAGCTTGGTAGTCGGCGAGCAGTACTTC
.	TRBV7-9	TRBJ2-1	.	CASSLRSSYNEQFF	TGTGCCAGCAGCTTAAGGAGTTCCTACAATGAGCAGTTCTTC
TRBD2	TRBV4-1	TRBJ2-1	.	CASSQAGGKQFF	TGCGCCAGCAGCCAAGCGGGGGGGAAGCAGTTCTTC
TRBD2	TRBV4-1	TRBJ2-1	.	CASSQLGLAGGPLGHNEQFF	TGCGCCAGCAGCCAACTCGGACTAGCGGGAGGCCCTCTGGGTCACAATGAGCAGTTCTTC
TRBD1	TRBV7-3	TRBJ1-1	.	CASSLNRGSEAFF	TGTGCCAGCAGCTTAAACAGGGGGAGTGAAGCTTTCTTT
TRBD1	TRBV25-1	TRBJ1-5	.	CASTGTGLNQPQHF	TGTGCCAGTACCGGGACAGGGTTAAATCAGCCCCAGCATTTT
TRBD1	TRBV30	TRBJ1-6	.	CAWSPRGRGQRPYNSPLHF	TGTGCCTGGAGTCCTAGAGGCAGGGGGCAAAGGCCCTATAATTCACCCCTCCACTTT
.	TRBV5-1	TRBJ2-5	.	CASSFFQETQYF	TGCGCCAGCAGCTTCTTCCAAGAGACCCAGTACTTC
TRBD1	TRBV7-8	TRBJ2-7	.	CASSQRTGDEQYF	TGTGCCAGCAGTCAGCGGACAGGGGACGAGCAGTACTTC
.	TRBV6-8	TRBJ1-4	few	CASSGRKGNEKLFF	TGTGCCAGCAGCGGGCGAAAGGGGAATGAAAAACTGTTTTTT
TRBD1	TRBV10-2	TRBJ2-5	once	CASRDTGAGETQYF	TGCGCCAGCAGGGACACAGGGGCAGGGGAGACCCAGTACTTC
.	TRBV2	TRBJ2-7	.	CASSVPPTHEQYF	TGTGCCAGCAGTGTCCCGCCTACCCACGAGCAGTACTTC
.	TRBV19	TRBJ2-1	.	CASSISGSSYNEQFF	TGTGCCAGTAGTATAAGCGGTAGCTCCTACAATGAGCAGTTCTTC
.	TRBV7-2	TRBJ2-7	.	CASSLGGWYPNEQYF	TGTGCCAGCAGCCTTGGAGGTTGGTACCCCAACGAGCAGTACTTC
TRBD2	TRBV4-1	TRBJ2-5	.	CASSQEQRGQETQYF	TGCGCCAGCAGCCAAGAGCAGCGGGGCCAAGAGACCCAGTACTTC
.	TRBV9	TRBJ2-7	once	CASSVGQRTYEQYF	TGTGCCAGCAGCGTAGGCCAGCGGACCTACGAGCAGTACTTC
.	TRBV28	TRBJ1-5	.	CASSRTYRTHF	TGTGCCAGCAGTCGGACATACAGGACGCATTTT
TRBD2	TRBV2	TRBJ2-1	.	CASREGLAGAYNEQFF	TGTGCCAGCAGGGAGGGACTAGCGGGAGCCTACAATGAGCAGTTCTTC
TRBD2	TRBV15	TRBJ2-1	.	CATSGGLAGYNEQFF	TGTGCCACCAGCGGGGGACTAGCGGGCTACAATGAGCAGTTCTTC
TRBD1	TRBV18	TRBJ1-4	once	CASSPRTGRGEKLFF	TGTGCCAGCTCACCGAGGACAGGGAGGGGTGAAAAACTGTTTTTT
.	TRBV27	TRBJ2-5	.	CASSLSRQPQETQYF	TGTGCCAGCAGTTTATCGAGGCAGCCACAAGAGACCCAGTACTTC
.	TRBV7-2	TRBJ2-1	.	CASSLVARSDEQFF	TGTGCCAGCAGCTTAGTTGCTAGATCCGATGAGCAGTTCTTC
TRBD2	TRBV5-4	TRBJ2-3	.	CASSSSGAGTDTQYF	TGTGCCAGCAGCTCTAGCGGGGCGGGCACAGATACGCAGTATTTT
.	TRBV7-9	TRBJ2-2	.	CASSAVTGGTGELFF	TGTGCCAGCAGCGCAGTCACAGGTGGTACCGGGGAGCTGTTTTTT
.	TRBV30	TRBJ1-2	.	CAWSGREYTF	TGTGCCTGGAGTGGAAGGGAGTACACCTTC
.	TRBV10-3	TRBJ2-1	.	CAARSSGPTYNEQFF	TGTGCCGCACGGTCGTCAGGGCCAACCTACAATGAGCAGTTCTTC
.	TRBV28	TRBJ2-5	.	CASSPGQKETQYF	TGTGCCAGCAGTCCAGGACAGAAAGAGACCCAGTACTTC
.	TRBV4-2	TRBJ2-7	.	CASSQGGGTSYEQYF	TGTGCCAGCAGCCAAGGAGGCGGGACGTCCTACGAGCAGTACTTC
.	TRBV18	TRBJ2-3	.	CASSTSTDTQYF	TGTGCCAGCTCGACTAGCACAGATACGCAGTATTTT
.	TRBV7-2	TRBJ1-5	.	CASSPISTNQPQHF	TGTGCCAGCAGCCCCATTTCAACTAATCAGCCCCAGCATTTT
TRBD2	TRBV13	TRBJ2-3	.	CASSLEGRAGGSTDTQYF	TGTGCCAGCAGCTTAGAGGGAAGAGCGGGGGGGAGCACAGATACGCAGTATTTT
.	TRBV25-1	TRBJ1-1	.	CASSAQGSLNTEAFF	TGTGCCAGCAGCGCCCAGGGGAGTCTGAACACTGAAGCTTTCTTT